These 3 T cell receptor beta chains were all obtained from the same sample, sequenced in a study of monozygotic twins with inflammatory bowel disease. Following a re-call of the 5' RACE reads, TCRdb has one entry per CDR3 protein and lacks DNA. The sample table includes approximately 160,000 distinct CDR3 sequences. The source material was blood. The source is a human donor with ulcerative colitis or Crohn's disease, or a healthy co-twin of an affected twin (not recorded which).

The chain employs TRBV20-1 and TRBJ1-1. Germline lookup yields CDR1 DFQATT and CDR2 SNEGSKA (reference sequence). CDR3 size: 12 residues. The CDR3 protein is CSARYGNTEAFF.

CDR3 amino acids: CASSISGMNTEAFF. The V call is TRBV19, the J call TRBJ1-1. Germline values: CDR1 LNHDA, CDR2 SQIVND (reference sequence). The CDR3 sequence is 14 residues long. Full variable domain (outside the CDR3, taken from reference TRBV19 and TRBJ1-1): DGGITQSPKYLFRKEGQNVTLSCEQNLNHDAMYWYRQDPGQGLRLIYYSQIVNDFQKGDIAEGYSVSREKKESFPLTVTSAQKNPTAFYLCASSISGMNTEAFFGQGTRLTVV.

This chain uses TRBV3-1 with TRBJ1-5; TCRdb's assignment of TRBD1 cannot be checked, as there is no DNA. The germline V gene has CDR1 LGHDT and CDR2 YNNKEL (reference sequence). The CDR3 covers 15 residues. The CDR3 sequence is CASSLRGLPQQPQHF.